Given below is one T cell receptor beta chain in context. The antigen is undetermined. This sample is drawn from a study of cytomegalovirus exposure and HLA in healthy donors. Study-level results: With later analysis, a missense DCLRE1C variant became linked to TCR beta V- and J-gene trimming. There were some V segments, including TRBV6-2 and TRBV6-3, excluded as indistinguishable. In a later analysis, common viral pathogens appeared linked to several of the most significant clusters. As immune exposure information, only CMV serostatus was available.

The CDR3 extends over 15 amino acids. The germline V gene encodes CDR1 SGHRS and CDR2 YFSETQ. Trimming removed 4 bases from V and 9 bases from J; junction bases left unmatched: 11. 60 Vbeta and 13 Jbeta primers were used in PCR. The table came from immunoSEQ multiplex PCR; TCRdb's copy has only in-frame clones and leaves some out. The data show 72,000 or so clones, around 74% seen once. This clonotype was sampled from a woman in her thirties in good health and CMV-seropositive. Material for sequencing was PBMCs. The chain joins TRBV5-1 to TRBJ2-1; 9 bases are shared with TRBD1. CDR3 protein: CASSDPGTGRPEQFF. Written as DNA, the CDR3 is TGCGCCAGCAGCGACCCCGGGACAGGGAGGCCTGAGCAGTTCTTC.